The entry below describes one T cell receptor beta chain. Antigen: not known. These data come from a study of T cell responses to AZD1222 COVID-19 vaccine. TCRdb's copy holds only in-frame clones and misses some; the assay was immunoSEQ multiplex PCR. The sample shows roughly 120,000 clones, 70% to 90% of them seen only once. The ends were cut back, 0 bases at V and 4 bases at J, with 4 bases in the middle. The CDR3 length is 12 residues. Germline V gene data show CDR1 as SEHNR and CDR2 as FQNEAQ (reference sequence). Broader study findings: Donors, mostly white British, included more females; clonal diversity was possibly underestimated. Spike-specific TCR repertoires showed rising breadth and depth after two AZD1222 doses.

Sequencing was performed on peripheral blood, taken on day 0 of AZD1222 vaccination. The V call is TRBV7-9, the J call TRBJ2-7, with D hard to call. The receptor was isolated from an adult in good health. The CDR3 loop is CASSLAMYEQYF. The CDR3 DNA sequence: TGTGCCAGCAGCTTAGCTATGTACGAGCAGTACTTC.